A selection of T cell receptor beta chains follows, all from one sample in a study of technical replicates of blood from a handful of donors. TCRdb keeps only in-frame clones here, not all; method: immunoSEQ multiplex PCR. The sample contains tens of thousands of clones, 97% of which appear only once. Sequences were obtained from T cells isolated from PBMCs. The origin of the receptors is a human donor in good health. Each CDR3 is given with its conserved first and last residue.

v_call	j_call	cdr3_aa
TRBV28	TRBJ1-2	CASSFIRQDYGYTF
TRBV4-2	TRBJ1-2	CASSQEETGYGYTF
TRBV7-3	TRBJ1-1	CASSFYAGDEAFF
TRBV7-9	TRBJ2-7	CASSPVMAEQYF
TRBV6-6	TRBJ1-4	CASSYAWAKLFF
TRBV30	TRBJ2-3	CAWSLSGDGADTQYF
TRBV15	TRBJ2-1	CATSRDWRLPRAYNEQFF
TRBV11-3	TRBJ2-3	CASSPPGWDRAPEDTQYF
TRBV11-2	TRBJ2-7	CASSLSSHEQYF
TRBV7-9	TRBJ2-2	CASSGLAGELFF
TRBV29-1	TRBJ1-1	CSVALNTEAFF
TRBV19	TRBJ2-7	CATRNRGNTFYEQYF
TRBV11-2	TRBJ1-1	CASSLVSRGIRTEAFF
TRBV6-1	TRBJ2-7	CASSERTGAFYEQYF
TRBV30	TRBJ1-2	CACGETAPANYGYTF
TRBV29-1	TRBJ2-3	CSVSPGHPTDTQYF
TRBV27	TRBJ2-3	CASYPSVSRGSKDTQYF
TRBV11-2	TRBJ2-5	CASSFGESQTQYF